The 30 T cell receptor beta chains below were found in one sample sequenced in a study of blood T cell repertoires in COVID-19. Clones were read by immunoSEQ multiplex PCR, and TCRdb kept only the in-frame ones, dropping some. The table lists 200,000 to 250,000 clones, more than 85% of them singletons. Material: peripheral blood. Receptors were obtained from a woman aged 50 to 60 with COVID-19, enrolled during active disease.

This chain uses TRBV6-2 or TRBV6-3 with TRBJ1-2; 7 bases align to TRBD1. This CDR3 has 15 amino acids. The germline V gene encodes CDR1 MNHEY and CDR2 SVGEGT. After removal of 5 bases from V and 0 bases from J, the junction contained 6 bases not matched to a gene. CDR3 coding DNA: TGTGCCAGCAGTCGCCCGGGACAGCCTAACTATGGCTACACCTTC. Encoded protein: CASSRPGQPNYGYTF.

Here the CDR3 DNA reads TGCGCCAGCAGTTTTTTTAACGGGACAGGGTCCCTTTCCGCAACTAATGAAAAACTGTTTTTT. Protein product: CASSFFNGTGSLSATNEKLFF. The chain joins TRBV23-1 to TRBJ1-4; 9 nucleotides match TRBD1. TRBV23-1 is sorted into the ORF group, with uncertain function. The ends lost 5 bases at V and 0 bases at J; junction bases unmatched: 19. The CDR3 covers 21 residues.

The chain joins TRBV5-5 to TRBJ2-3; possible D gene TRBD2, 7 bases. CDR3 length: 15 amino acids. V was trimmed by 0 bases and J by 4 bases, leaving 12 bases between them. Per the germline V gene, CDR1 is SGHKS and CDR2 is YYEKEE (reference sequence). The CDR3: CASSLGGGASDTQYF. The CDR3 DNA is TGTGCCAGCAGCTTGGGTGGGGGGGCATCAGATACGCAGTATTTT.

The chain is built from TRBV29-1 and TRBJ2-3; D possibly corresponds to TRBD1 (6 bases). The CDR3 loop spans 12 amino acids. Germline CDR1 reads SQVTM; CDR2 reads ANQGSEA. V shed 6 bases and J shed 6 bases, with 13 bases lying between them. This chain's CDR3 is CSVDSLADTQYF. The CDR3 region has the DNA TGCAGCGTGGACAGCCTGGCGGATACGCAGTATTTT.

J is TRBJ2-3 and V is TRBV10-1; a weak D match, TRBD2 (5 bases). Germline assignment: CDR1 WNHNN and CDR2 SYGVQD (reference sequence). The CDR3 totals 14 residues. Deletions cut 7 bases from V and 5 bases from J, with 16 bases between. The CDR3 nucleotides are TGCGCCAGCAATAGAGGGAAGGTAGGAGATACGCAGTATTTT. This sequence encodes CASNRGKVGDTQYF.

The DNA of the CDR3 is TGTGCCAGCAGTCCAACAGGGCAGAGGCCCTACGAGCAGTACGTC. Amino acids: CASSPTGQRPYEQYV. V and J are TRBV6-5 and TRBJ2-7; weak D call: TRBD1 (6 bases). Germline assignment: CDR1 MNHEY and CDR2 SVGAGI. The CDR3 consists of 15 residues. Trimming took 5 bases from V and 2 from J, leaving 16 bases between them.

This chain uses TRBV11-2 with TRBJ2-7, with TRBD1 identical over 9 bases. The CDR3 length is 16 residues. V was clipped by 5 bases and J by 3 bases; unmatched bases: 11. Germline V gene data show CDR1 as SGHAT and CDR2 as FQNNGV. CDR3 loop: CASSPTAGTGIYEQYF. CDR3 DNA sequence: TGTGCCAGCAGCCCCACGGCCGGGACAGGGATCTACGAGCAGTACTTC.

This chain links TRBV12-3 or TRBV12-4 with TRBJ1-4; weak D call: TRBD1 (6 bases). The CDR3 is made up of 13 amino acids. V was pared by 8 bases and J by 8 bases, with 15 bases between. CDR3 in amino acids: CASGRDMEEKLFF. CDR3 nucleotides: TGTGCCAGCGGGAGGGACATGGAGGAAAAACTGTTTTTT.

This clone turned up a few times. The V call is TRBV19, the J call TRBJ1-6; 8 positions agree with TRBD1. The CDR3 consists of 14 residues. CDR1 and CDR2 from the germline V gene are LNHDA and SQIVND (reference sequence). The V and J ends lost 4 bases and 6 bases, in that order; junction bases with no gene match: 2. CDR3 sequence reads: CASSRQGSNSPLHF. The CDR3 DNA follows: TGTGCCAGTAGTAGACAGGGGTCTAATTCACCCCTCCACTTT.

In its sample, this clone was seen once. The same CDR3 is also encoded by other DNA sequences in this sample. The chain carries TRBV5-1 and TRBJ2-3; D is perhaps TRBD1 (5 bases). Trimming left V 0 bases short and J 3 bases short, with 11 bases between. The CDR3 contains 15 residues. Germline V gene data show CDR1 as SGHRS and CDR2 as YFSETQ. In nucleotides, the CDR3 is TGCGCCAGCAGCTTGGAACAGGTCCTGACAGATACGCAGTATTTT. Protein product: CASSLEQVLTDTQYF.

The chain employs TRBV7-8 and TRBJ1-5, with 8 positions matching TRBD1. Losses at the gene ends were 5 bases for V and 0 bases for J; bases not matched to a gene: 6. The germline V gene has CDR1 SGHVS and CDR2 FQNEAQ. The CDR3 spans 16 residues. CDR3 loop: CASSLGDRLSNQPQHF. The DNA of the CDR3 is TGTGCCAGCAGCCTAGGGGACAGGCTTAGCAATCAGCCCCAGCATTTT.

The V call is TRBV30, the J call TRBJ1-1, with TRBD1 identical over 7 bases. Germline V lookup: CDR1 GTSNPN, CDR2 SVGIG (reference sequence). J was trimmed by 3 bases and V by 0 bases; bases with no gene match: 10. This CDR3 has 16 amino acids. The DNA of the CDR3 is TGTGCCTGGAGTGTACAAACAGGGGCGCCCTACACTGAAGCTTTCTTT. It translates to CAWSVQTGAPYTEAFF.

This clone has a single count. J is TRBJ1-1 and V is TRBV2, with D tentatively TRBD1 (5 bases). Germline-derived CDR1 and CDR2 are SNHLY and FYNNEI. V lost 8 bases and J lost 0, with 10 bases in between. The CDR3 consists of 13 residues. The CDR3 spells CASQGVMNTEAFF. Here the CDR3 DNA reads TGTGCCAGCCAAGGGGTCATGAACACTGAAGCTTTCTTT.

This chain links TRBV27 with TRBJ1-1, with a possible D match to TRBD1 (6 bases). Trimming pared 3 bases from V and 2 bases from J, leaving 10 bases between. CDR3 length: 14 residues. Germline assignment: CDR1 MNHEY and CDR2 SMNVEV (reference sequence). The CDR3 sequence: CASSFGDTNTEAFF. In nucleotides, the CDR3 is TGTGCCAGCAGTTTTGGGGACACCAACACTGAAGCTTTCTTT.

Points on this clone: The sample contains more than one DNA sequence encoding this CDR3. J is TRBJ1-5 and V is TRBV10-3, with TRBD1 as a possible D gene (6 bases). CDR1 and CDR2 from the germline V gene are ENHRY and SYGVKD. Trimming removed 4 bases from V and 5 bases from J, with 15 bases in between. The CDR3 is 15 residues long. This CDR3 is CAISGGRGGDQPQHF. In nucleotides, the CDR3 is TGTGCCATCAGTGGGGGCAGGGGAGGGGATCAGCCCCAGCATTTT.

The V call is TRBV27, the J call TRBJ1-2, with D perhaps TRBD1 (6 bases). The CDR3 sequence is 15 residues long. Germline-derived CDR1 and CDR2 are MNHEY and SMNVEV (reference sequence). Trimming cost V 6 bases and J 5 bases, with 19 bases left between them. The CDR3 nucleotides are TGTGCCAGCAGGACCCGGGACACCACGGGGTATGGCTACACCTTC. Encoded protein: CASRTRDTTGYGYTF.

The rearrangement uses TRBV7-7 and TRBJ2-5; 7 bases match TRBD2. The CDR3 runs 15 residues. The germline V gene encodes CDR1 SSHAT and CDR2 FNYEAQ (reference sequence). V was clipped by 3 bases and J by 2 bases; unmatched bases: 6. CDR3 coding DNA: TGTGCCAGCAGCTTGTCCGGGACTAATCAAGAGACCCAGTACTTC. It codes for CASSLSGTNQETQYF.

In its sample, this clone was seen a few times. CDR3 amino acids: CATGAGTGGNQPQHF. The CDR3 DNA sequence: TGTGCCACCGGTGCCGGGACAGGGGGCAATCAGCCCCAGCATTTT. The rearrangement links TRBV15 to TRBJ1-5; the match to TRBD1 covers 10 bases. The CDR3 has 15 amino acids. The V gene's germline CDR1 is LNHNV and CDR2 YYDKDF (reference sequence). With V trimmed by 8 bases and J by 2 bases, 6 bases remained unmatched.

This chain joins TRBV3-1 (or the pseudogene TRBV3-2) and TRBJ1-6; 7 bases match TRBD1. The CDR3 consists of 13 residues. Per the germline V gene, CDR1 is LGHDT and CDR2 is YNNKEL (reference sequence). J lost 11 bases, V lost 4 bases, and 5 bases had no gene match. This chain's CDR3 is CASSPRQGTPLHF. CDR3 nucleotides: TGTGCCAGCAGCCCCAGACAGGGAACACCCCTCCACTTT.

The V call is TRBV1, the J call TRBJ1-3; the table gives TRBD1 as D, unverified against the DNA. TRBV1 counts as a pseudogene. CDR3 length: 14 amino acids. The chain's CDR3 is CTSSHRQGGNTIYF. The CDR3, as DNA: TGCACCAGCAGCCACCGACAGGGAGGAAACACCATATATTTT.

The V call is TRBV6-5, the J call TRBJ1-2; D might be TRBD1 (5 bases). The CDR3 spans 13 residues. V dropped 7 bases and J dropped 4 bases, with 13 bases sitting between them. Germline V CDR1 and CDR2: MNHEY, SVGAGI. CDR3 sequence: CASTPDSIYGYTF. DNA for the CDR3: TGTGCCAGCACCCCAGACAGCATCTATGGCTACACCTTC.

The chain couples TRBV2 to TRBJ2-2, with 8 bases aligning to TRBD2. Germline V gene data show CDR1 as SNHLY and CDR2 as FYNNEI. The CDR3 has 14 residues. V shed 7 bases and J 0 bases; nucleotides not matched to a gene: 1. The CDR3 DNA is TGTGCCAGCAAGGGACTAGCGAACACCGGGGAGCTGTTTTTT. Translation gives CASKGLANTGELFF.

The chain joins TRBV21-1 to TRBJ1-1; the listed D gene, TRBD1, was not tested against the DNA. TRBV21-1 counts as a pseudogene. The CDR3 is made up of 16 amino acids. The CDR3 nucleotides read TGTGCCAGCAGCAAAGGTCGGGACAGGGGAAACACTGAAGCTTTCTTT. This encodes CASSKGRDRGNTEAFF.

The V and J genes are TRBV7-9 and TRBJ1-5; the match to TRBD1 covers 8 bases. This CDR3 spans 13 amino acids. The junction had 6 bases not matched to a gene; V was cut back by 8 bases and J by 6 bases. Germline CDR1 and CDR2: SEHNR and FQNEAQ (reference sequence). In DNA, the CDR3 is TGTGCCAGCCAAGGACAGGGCGGTCAGCCCCAGCATTTT. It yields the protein CASQGQGGQPQHF. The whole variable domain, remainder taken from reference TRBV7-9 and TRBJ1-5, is DTGVSQNPRHKITKRGQNVTFRCDPISEHNRLYWYRQTLGQGPEFLTYFQNEAQLEKSRLLSDRFSAERPKGSFSTLEIQRTEQGDSAMYLCASQGQGGQPQHFGDGTRLSIL.

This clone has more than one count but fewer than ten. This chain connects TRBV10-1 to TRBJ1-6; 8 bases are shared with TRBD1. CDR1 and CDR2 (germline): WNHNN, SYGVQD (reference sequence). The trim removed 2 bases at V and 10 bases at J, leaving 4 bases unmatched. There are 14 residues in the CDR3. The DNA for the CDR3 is TGCGCCAGCAGTGAGGGACAGGGAGGCTCACCCCTCCACTTT. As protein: CASSEGQGGSPLHF.

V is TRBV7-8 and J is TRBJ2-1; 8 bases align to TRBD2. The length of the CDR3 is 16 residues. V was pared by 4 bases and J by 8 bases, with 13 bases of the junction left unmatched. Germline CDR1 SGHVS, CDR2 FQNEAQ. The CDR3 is CASSWPRGGGVDEQFF. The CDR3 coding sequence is TGTGCCAGCAGCTGGCCCCGGGGGGGCGGGGTGGATGAGCAGTTCTTC.

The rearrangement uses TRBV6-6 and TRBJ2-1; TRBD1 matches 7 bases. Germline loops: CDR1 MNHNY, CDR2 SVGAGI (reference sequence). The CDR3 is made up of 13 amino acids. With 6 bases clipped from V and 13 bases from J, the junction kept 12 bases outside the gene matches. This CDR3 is CASRPGQDPTQFF. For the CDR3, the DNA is TGTGCCAGCAGACCCGGACAGGATCCCACCCAGTTCTTC.

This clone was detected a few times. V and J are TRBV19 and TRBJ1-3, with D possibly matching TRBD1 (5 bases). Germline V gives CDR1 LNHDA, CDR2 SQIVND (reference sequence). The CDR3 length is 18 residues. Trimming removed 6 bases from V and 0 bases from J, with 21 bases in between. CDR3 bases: TGTGCCAGTAGCTATTCCGGGACTGTTTATTTCTCTGGAAACACCATATATTTT. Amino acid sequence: CASSYSGTVYFSGNTIYF.

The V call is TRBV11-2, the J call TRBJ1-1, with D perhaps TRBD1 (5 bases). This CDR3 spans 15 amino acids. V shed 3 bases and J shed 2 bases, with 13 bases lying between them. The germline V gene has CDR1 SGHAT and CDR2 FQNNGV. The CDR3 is CASSFLRGGNTEAFF. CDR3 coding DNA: TGTGCCAGCAGCTTTCTTCGGGGGGGAAACACTGAAGCTTTCTTT.

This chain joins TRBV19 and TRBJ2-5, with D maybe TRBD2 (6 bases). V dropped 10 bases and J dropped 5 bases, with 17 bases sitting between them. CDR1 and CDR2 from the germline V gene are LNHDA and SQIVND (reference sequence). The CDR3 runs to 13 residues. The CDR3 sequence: CATGRGTEETQYF. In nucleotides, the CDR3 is TGTGCCACGGGACGGGGGACTGAGGAGACCCAGTACTTC.